The rows below give T cell receptor beta chains drawn from one sample of a study of early T cells in non-severe SARS-CoV-2 infection. TCRdb re-called the 5' RACE reads through MiXCR, storing one row per CDR3 protein. Of around 62,000 distinct CDR3 sequences listed, around 4.9% are singletons. The specimen sequenced was whole blood. The receptors were sampled from an adult who was a healthcare worker with PCR-confirmed SARS-CoV-2 infection or an uninfected control (not recorded which). CDR3s include the opening cysteine and the closing phenylalanine or tryptophan. D genes are given only for firm matches. The size field is filled for only some rows; it gives once, few, many or a size class.

CDR3aa: CASRRPGTSGRRTGELFF
CDR3nt: TGTGCCAGCAGGAGACCCGGGACTAGCGGGAGGAGGACCGGGGAGCTGTTTTTT
abundance: few
j_gene: TRBJ2-2
v_gene: TRBV11-2
d_gene: TRBD2

CDR3aa: CASSSQGGGGFTDTQYF
CDR3nt: TGTGCCAGCAGCTCCCAAGGGGGCGGGGGCTTCACAGATACGCAGTATTTT
abundance: many
j_gene: TRBJ2-3
v_gene: TRBV7-2
d_gene: -

CDR3aa: CASSQDQRYQETQYF
CDR3nt: TGTGCCAGCAGCCAAGATCAGCGGTACCAAGAGACCCAGTACTTC
abundance: many
j_gene: TRBJ2-5
v_gene: TRBV14
d_gene: -

CDR3aa: CASSLAGTASYEQYF
CDR3nt: TGCGCCAGCAGCTTGGCCGGGACTGCTTCCTACGAGCAGTACTTC
abundance: many
j_gene: TRBJ2-7
v_gene: TRBV5-1
d_gene: -

CDR3aa: CAIKGAFGTDTQYF
CDR3nt: TGTGCCATCAAGGGCGCGTTTGGGACAGATACGCAGTATTTT
abundance: many
j_gene: TRBJ2-3
v_gene: TRBV10-3
d_gene: -

CDR3aa: CAISDLASGSYEQYF
CDR3nt: TGTGCCATCAGTGATCTGGCTAGCGGATCCTACGAGCAGTACTTC
abundance: -
j_gene: TRBJ2-7
v_gene: TRBV10-3
d_gene: TRBD2

CDR3aa: CASSQDSTLPLYEQYF
CDR3nt: TGCGCCAGCAGCCAAGACTCCACTCTTCCACTTTACGAGCAGTACTTC
abundance: many
j_gene: TRBJ2-7
v_gene: TRBV4-1
d_gene: -

CDR3aa: CSVDSPGDATDTQYF
CDR3nt: TGCAGCGTTGATTCCCCGGGGGACGCCACAGATACGCAGTATTTT
abundance: many
j_gene: TRBJ2-3
v_gene: TRBV29-1
d_gene: -

CDR3aa: CASSREAYGYTF
CDR3nt: TGTGCCAGCAGCCGAGAGGCTTATGGCTACACCTTC
abundance: -
j_gene: TRBJ1-2
v_gene: TRBV12-3/TRBV12-4
d_gene: -

CDR3aa: CASGLGGSYNSPLHF
CDR3nt: TGTGCCAGCGGTTTAGGGGGTTCCTATAATTCACCCCTCCACTTT
abundance: -
j_gene: TRBJ1-6
v_gene: TRBV27
d_gene: -

CDR3aa: CATSVGRQETQYF
CDR3nt: TGTGCCACCAGTGTAGGCAGACAAGAGACCCAGTACTTC
abundance: -
j_gene: TRBJ2-5
v_gene: TRBV24-1
d_gene: -

CDR3aa: CASSYSRVEADTQYF
CDR3nt: TGTGCCAGCAGTTACTCGCGGGTCGAAGCAGATACGCAGTATTTT
abundance: many
j_gene: TRBJ2-3
v_gene: TRBV6-6
d_gene: -

CDR3aa: CSVVEGNEQFF
CDR3nt: TGCAGCGTTGTAGAAGGGAATGAGCAGTTCTTC
abundance: many
j_gene: TRBJ2-1
v_gene: TRBV29-1
d_gene: -

CDR3aa: CASSLGDFRKETQYF
CDR3nt: TGCGCCAGCAGCTTGGGGGACTTCAGAAAAGAGACCCAGTACTTC
abundance: few
j_gene: TRBJ2-5
v_gene: TRBV5-1
d_gene: -

CDR3aa: CASSFSTGRSYNEQFF
CDR3nt: TGTGCCAGCAGCTTTTCGACAGGACGCTCCTACAATGAGCAGTTCTTC
abundance: few
j_gene: TRBJ2-1
v_gene: TRBV7-8
d_gene: -

CDR3aa: CASSGPGINQPQHF
CDR3nt: TGTGCCAGCAGCGGACCAGGGATCAATCAGCCCCAGCATTTT
abundance: many
j_gene: TRBJ1-5
v_gene: TRBV7-2
d_gene: -

CDR3aa: CASSHEVPIFRGTEAFF
CDR3nt: TGCGCCAGCAGCCACGAAGTGCCTATTTTTAGGGGCACTGAAGCTTTCTTT
abundance: -
j_gene: TRBJ1-1
v_gene: TRBV4-1
d_gene: -

CDR3aa: CASSPGRRSRNTEAFF
CDR3nt: TGTGCCAGCAGCCCTGGGCGACGGTCGAGGAACACTGAAGCTTTCTTT
abundance: -
j_gene: TRBJ1-1
v_gene: TRBV12-3/TRBV12-4
d_gene: -

CDR3aa: CASSLPGGRTNEKLFF
CDR3nt: TGTGCCAGCAGCCTACCGGGAGGACGGACTAATGAAAAACTGTTTTTT
abundance: few
j_gene: TRBJ1-4
v_gene: TRBV7-8
d_gene: -

CDR3aa: CASSSRVESPLHF
CDR3nt: TGTGCCAGTAGTAGCAGGGTCGAATCACCCCTCCACTTT
abundance: -
j_gene: TRBJ1-6
v_gene: TRBV19
d_gene: -

CDR3aa: CASSSTLMGGPYEQYF
CDR3nt: TGTGCCAGCAGTTCGACCCTAATGGGAGGGCCCTACGAGCAGTACTTC
abundance: many
j_gene: TRBJ2-7
v_gene: TRBV7-2
d_gene: TRBD2

CDR3aa: CAWSVGLSDTQYF
CDR3nt: TGTGCCTGGAGCGTGGGGCTCTCAGATACGCAGTATTTT
abundance: many
j_gene: TRBJ2-3
v_gene: TRBV30
d_gene: -

CDR3aa: CASSPDWARGLYEQYF
CDR3nt: TGTGCCAGCAGCCCAGATTGGGCCCGTGGCCTATACGAGCAGTACTTC
abundance: -
j_gene: TRBJ2-7
v_gene: TRBV28
d_gene: -

CDR3aa: CASSLAPRAGGIYEQYF
CDR3nt: TGTGCCAGCAGCTTAGCCCCCCGAGCGGGAGGGATCTACGAGCAGTACTTC
abundance: many
j_gene: TRBJ2-7
v_gene: TRBV11-2
d_gene: TRBD2

CDR3aa: CASSWSREAASGELFF
CDR3nt: TGTGCCAGCAGCTGGAGCAGGGAGGCGGCTTCCGGGGAGCTGTTTTTT
abundance: -
j_gene: TRBJ2-2
v_gene: TRBV3-1
d_gene: -

CDR3aa: CASSSMEATEAFF
CDR3nt: TGTGCCAGCAGCTCCATGGAAGCGACTGAAGCTTTCTTT
abundance: many
j_gene: TRBJ1-1
v_gene: TRBV7-2
d_gene: -

CDR3aa: CASSRRETGVAGELFF
CDR3nt: TGTGCCAGCAGCCGCCGTGAGACAGGAGTCGCCGGGGAGCTGTTTTTT
abundance: many
j_gene: TRBJ2-2
v_gene: TRBV5-4
d_gene: -

CDR3aa: CASSEALHIGQNNYGYTF
CDR3nt: TGTGCCAGCAGTGAAGCGCTTCATATAGGACAGAATAACTATGGCTACACCTTC
abundance: many
j_gene: TRBJ1-2
v_gene: TRBV2
d_gene: -

CDR3aa: CASSYSGTSGGYEQYF
CDR3nt: TGTGCCAGCAGTTACTCTGGGACTAGCGGGGGCTACGAGCAGTACTTC
abundance: many
j_gene: TRBJ2-7
v_gene: TRBV6-5
d_gene: TRBD2

CDR3aa: CASSRDSDYEQYF
CDR3nt: TGTGCCAGCAGCCGGGACTCGGACTACGAGCAGTACTTC
abundance: many
j_gene: TRBJ2-7
v_gene: TRBV7-9
d_gene: -